This T cell receptor beta chain was documented in a study of CD8 T cells in Susac syndrome. The V end lost 7 bases, the J end lost 2 bases, and 14 bases lay between the germline ends. The CDR3 sequence is 14 residues long. CDR1 is SNHLY, CDR2 FYNNEI, per germline. Random hexamers were used to reverse transcribe an amount of about 0.45 to 1 ug RNA. TCRdb re-derived calls from the immunoSEQ multiplex PCR reads in MiXCR, one entry per CDR3 protein. The sample lists a few hundred thousand distinct CDR3 sequences; approximately 91% were seen once. Only one count was recorded for this clonotype. V usage is TRBV2 and J usage is TRBJ2-5; D is tentatively TRBD1 or TRBD2 (5 bases each). This receptor was obtained from a human donor with multiple sclerosis. Sequencing input: CD8+ T cells from PBMCs. The CDR3 loop reads CASIPSGAQETQYF. The CDR3 region has the DNA TGTGCCAGCATCCCCTCCGGGGCACAAGAGACCCAGTACTTC.